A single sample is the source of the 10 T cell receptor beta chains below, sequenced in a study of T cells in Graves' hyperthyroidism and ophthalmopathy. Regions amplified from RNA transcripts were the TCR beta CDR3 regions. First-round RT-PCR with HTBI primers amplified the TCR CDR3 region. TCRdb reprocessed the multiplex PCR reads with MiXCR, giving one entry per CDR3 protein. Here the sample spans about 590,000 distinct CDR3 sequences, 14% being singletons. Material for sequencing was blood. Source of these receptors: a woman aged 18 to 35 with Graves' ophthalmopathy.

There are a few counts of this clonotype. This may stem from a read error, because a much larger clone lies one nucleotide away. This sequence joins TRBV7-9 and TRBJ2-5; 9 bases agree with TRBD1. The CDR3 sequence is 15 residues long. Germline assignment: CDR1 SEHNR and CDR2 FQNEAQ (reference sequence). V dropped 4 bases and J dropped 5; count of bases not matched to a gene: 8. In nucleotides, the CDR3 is TGTGCCAGCAGCTCATCGGGACAGGGACGCGAGACCCAGTACTTC. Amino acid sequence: CASSSSGQGRETQYF.

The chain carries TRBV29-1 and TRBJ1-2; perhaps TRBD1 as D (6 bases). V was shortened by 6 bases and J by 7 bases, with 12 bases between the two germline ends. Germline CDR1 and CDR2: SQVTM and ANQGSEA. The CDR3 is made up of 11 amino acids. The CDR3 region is CSVTRGAGYTF. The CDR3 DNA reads TGCAGCGTCACCAGGGGAGCTGGCTACACCTTC.

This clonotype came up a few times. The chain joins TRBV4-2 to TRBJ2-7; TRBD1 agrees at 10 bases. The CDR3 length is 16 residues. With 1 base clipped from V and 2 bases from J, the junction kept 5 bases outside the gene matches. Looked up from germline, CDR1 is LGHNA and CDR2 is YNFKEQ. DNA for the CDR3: TGTGCCAGCAGCCAAGTTGCGACAGGGGGCACCTACGAGCAGTACTTC. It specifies CASSQVATGGTYEQYF.

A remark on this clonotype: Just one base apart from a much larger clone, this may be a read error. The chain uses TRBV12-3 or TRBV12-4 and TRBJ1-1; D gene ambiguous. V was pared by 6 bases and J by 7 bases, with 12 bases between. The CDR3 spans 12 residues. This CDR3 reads CASSQTEHEAFF. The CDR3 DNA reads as TGTGCCAGCAGCCAAACAGAGCATGAAGCTTTCTTT.

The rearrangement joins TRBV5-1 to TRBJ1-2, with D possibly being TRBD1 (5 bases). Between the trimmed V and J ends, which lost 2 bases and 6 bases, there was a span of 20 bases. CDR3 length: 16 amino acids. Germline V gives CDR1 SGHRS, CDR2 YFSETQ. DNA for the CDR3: TGCGCCAGCAGCTTATCAGGGATCCCCCGGATGGATGGCTACACCTTC. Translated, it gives CASSLSGIPRMDGYTF.

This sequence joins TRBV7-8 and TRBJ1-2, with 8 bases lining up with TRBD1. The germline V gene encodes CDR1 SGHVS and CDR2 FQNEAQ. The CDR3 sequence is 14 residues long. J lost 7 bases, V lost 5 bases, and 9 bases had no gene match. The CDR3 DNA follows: TGTGCCAGCAGCCAAAGCCCAGGGGGCCGTGGCTACACCTTC. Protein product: CASSQSPGGRGYTF.

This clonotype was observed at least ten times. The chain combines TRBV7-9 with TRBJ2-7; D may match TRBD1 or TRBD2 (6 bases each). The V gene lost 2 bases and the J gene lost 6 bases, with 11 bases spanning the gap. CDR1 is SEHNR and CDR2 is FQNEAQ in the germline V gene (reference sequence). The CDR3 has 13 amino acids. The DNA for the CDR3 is TGTGCCAGCAGCTTAAAGTGGGGGGCCGAGCAGTACTTC. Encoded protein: CASSLKWGAEQYF.

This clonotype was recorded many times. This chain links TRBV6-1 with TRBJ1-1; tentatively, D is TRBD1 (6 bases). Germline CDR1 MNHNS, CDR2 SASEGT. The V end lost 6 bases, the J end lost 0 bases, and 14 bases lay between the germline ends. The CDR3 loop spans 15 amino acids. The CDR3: CASSHRQAMNTEAFF. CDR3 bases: TGTGCCAGCAGCCATAGACAGGCAATGAACACTGAAGCTTTCTTT.

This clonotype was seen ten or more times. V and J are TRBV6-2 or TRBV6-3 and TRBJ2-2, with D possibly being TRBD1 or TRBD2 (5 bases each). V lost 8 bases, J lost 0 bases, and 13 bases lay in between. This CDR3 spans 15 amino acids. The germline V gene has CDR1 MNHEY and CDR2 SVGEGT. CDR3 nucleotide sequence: TGTGCCAGCCAGGGAAGTAGCGCGAACACCGGGGAGCTGTTTTTT. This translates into CASQGSSANTGELFF.

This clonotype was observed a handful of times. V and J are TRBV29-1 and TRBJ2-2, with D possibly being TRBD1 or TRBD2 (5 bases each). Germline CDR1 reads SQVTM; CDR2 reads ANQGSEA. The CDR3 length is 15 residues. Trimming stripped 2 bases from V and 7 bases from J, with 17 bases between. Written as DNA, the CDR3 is TGCAGCGTTGAACGGGGCAGTAGCTTGGGCGGGGAGCTGTTTTTT. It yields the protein CSVERGSSLGGELFF.